This record looks at one T cell receptor beta chain sequence and its context. The data belong to a study of blood T cell repertoires in COVID-19. Sequenced by immunoSEQ multiplex PCR; TCRdb stores in-frame clones only, minus some. The table lists over 85,000 clones, more than 75% of them singletons. There are 15 residues in the CDR3. Trimming removed 9 bases from V and 3 bases from J, with 17 bases in between. CDR1 is MDHEN, CDR2 SYDVKM, per germline. The TCR originated in a woman older than 75 with active COVID-19. The sample comprised peripheral blood. The V and J genes are TRBV28 and TRBJ2-2, with TRBD2 as a possible D gene (5 bases). CDR3 in amino acids: CASFPGSAYTGELFF. CDR3 in DNA: TGTGCCAGTTTCCCGGGAAGCGCATACACCGGGGAGCTGTTTTTT.